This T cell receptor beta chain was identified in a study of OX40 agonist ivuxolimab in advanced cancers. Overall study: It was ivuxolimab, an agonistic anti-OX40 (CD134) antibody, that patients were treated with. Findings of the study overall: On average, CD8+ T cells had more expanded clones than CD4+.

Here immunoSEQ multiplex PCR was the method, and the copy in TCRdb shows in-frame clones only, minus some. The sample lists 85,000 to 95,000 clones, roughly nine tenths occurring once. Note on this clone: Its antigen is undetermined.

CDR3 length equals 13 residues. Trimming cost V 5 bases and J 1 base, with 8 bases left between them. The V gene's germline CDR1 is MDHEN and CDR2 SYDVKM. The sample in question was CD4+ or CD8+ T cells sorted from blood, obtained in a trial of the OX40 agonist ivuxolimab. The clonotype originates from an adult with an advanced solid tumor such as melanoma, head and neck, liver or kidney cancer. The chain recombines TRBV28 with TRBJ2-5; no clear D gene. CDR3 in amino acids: CASSPPGQETQYF. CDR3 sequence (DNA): TGTGCCAGCAGTCCCCCTGGCCAAGAGACCCAGTACTTC.